This TCR beta chain was identified during a study of breast tumors, draining lymph nodes, adjacent tissues. The lymph nodes were axillary draining lymph nodes from breast cancer patients. TCRdb re-derived calls from the multiplex PCR reads in MiXCR, one entry per CDR3 protein. The table includes about 230,000 distinct CDR3 sequences, approximately 29% detected once. Findings of the study overall: Luminal-like breast cancer showed significantly higher tumor–nontumor repertoire similarity than basal-like. Most tumor T cells seemingly derive from lymph node, then expand in tumor. Compared with lymph nodes, tumors were less diverse; compared with nontumor tissue, more. Data only fit, rather than demonstrated, lymph node origin of most tumor T cells.

There are 18 residues in the CDR3. Per the germline V gene, CDR1 is PRHDT and CDR2 is FYEKMQ (reference sequence). V lost 2 bases, J lost 3 bases, and 21 bases lay in between. This clonotype was counted at least ten times. Its antigen is undetermined. The sequencing sample was made of axillary lymph node tissue. The gene calls are TRBV13 and TRBJ2-3; no clear D gene. The sequence derives from a female donor with breast cancer. Some clones in this sample may be carry-over from other donors' samples. CDR3 nucleotide sequence: TGTGCCAGCAGCTTAACAGAGGTCGTCGGTAGTAGAACAGATACGCAGTATTTT. Amino acids: CASSLTEVVGSRTDTQYF.